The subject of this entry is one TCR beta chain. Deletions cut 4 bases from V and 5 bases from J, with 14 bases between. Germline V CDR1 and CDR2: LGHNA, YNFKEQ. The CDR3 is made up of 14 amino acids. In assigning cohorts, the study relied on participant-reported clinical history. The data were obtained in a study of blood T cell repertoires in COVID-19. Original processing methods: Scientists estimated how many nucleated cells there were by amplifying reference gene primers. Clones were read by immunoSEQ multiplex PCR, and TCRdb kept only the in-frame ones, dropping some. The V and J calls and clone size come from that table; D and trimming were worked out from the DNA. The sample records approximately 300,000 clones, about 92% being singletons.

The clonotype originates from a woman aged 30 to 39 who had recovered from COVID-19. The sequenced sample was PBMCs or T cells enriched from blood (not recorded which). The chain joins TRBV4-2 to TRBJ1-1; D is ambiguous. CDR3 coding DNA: TGTGCCAGCAGCCTCGATGAGGGAGGGACTGAAGCTTTCTTT. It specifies CASSLDEGGTEAFF.